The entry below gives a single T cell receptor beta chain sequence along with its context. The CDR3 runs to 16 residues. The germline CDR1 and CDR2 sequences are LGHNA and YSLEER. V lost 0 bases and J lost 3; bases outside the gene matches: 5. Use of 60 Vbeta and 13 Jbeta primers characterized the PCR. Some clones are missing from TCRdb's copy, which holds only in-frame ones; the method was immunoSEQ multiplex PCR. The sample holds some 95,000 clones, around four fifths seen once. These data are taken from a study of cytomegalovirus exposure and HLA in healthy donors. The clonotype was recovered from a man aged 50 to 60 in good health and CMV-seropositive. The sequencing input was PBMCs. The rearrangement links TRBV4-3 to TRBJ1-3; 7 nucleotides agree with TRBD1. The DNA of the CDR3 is TGCGCCAGCAGCCAAGATATAACAGGGGTTGGAAACACCATATATTTT. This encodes CASSQDITGVGNTIYF.